These 21 T cell receptor beta chains came from one sample sequenced in a study of human T cells and chemical hapten exposure. Regarding time point: pre-sensitization, week 0. Treatment denoted: therapeutic diphenylcyclopropenone sensitization with weekly scalp DPC. TCRdb recomputed calls from the RACE reads with MiXCR, one row per CDR3 protein. The sample has about 39,000 distinct CDR3 sequences, under 15% seen once. Sample: whole blood, taken in connection with sensitization to the hapten diphenylcyclopropenone (DPC). The receptors stem from a young woman with alopecia areata. Some clones in this sample may be carry-over from other donors' samples.

At least ten counts were recorded for this clonotype. V gene TRBV4-3 combines with J gene TRBJ1-4; D remains unclear. The V gene lost 0 bases and the J gene lost 4 bases, with 9 bases spanning the gap. CDR1 is LGHNA, CDR2 YSLEER, per germline. CDR3 length equals 15 residues. CDR3 sequence (DNA): TGCGCCAGCAGCCAAGACCGGGCGCTTAATGAAAAACTGTTTTTT. Translation: CASSQDRALNEKLFF.

The V gene is TRBV23-1, the J gene TRBJ2-6; perhaps TRBD1 as D (5 bases). TRBV23-1 carries the ORF label, with uncertain function. V lost 4 bases and J 0 bases, leaving 16 bases between the germline ends. The CDR3 spans 18 residues. CDR3 sequence reads: CASSPNQGQSSGANVLTF. As DNA, the CDR3 is TGCGCCAGCAGTCCGAACCAGGGCCAAAGCTCTGGGGCCAACGTCCTGACTTTC.

This clonotype turned up a few times. V and J are TRBV11-3 and TRBJ2-5; D call uncertain. Trimming removed 4 bases from V and 0 bases from J, with 12 bases in between. Germline V gene sequence: CDR1 SGHNT, CDR2 YENEEA. The CDR3 consists of 15 residues. CDR3 residues: CASSSGVNHQETQYF. In DNA form, the CDR3 reads TGTGCCAGCAGCTCCGGTGTGAACCACCAAGAGACCCAGTACTTC.

This clonotype was observed at least ten times. V is TRBV7-3 and J is TRBJ2-3, with 14 bases fitting TRBD2. The V gene's germline CDR1 is SGHTA and CDR2 FQGTGA. There are 19 residues in the CDR3. J gave up 4 bases and V 6 bases, and 15 bases lay outside the gene matches. For the CDR3, the DNA is TGTGCCAGCAGTCTCTTACGTGGGACTAGCGGGAGAGGGTCAGATACGCAGTATTTT. Amino acids: CASSLLRGTSGRGSDTQYF.

This clonotype was seen many times. The chain uses TRBV7-9 and TRBJ2-2; D gene uncertain. V was cut by 6 bases and J by 5 bases, with 10 bases left in between. Germline CDR1 reads SEHNR; CDR2 reads FQNEAQ (reference sequence). The CDR3 is made up of 13 amino acids. The CDR3 loop is CASRGLGTGELFF. CDR3 DNA sequence: TGTGCCAGCAGAGGGTTGGGGACCGGGGAGCTGTTTTTT.

This clonotype was counted many times. This chain joins TRBV7-9 and TRBJ2-7, with D tentatively TRBD1 (6 bases). Trimming took 2 bases from V and 2 from J, leaving 13 bases between them. Germline loops: CDR1 SEHNR, CDR2 FQNEAQ (reference sequence). There are 15 residues in the CDR3. The CDR3 loop reads CASSLIGQSTYEQYF. In DNA form, the CDR3 reads TGTGCCAGCAGCTTAATAGGACAGTCAACCTACGAGCAGTACTTC.

This clonotype was observed at least ten times. The CDR3 loop reads CASSYRPIRVSSYEQYF. The CDR3 region has the DNA TGTGCCAGCAGTTACCGCCCCATCAGGGTAAGCTCCTACGAGCAGTACTTC. The chain recombines TRBV6-6 with TRBJ2-7; D possibly corresponds to TRBD1 (5 bases). V lost 2 bases to trimming and J lost 0 bases, with 17 bases between them. Germline assignment: CDR1 MNHNY and CDR2 SVGAGI (reference sequence). This CDR3 region has 17 residues.

This chain's CDR3 is CASSLRQGDGYTF. CDR3 coding DNA: TGTGCCAGCAGCTTAAGACAGGGTGATGGCTACACCTTC. The chain combines TRBV5-6 with TRBJ1-2, with TRBD1 identical over 7 bases. Trimming removed 2 bases from V and 6 bases from J; junction bases left unmatched: 4. The V gene's germline CDR1 is SGHDT and CDR2 YYEEEE. CDR3 size: 13 residues.

Only a few counts were recorded for this clonotype. The rearrangement joins TRBV19 to TRBJ1-4; 11 nucleotides agree with TRBD1. The CDR3 is made up of 15 amino acids. The germline V gene encodes CDR1 LNHDA and CDR2 SQIVND (reference sequence). V dropped 5 bases and J dropped 6; count of bases not matched to a gene: 5. The CDR3 protein is CASSAPGQGDEKLFF. The CDR3 DNA is TGTGCCAGTAGTGCCCCGGGACAGGGGGATGAAAAACTGTTTTTT. The entire variable domain, with the rest obtained from reference TRBV19 and TRBJ1-4, is as follows: DGGITQSPKYLFRKEGQNVTLSCEQNLNHDAMYWYRQDPGQGLRLIYYSQIVNDFQKGDIAEGYSVSREKKESFPLTVTSAQKNPTAFYLCASSAPGQGDEKLFFGSGTQLSVL.

In its sample, this clonotype was seen many times. V and J are TRBV18 and TRBJ2-7; tentative D call: TRBD2 (5 bases). The CDR3 runs 12 residues. Between the trimmed V and J ends, which lost 5 bases and 7 bases, there was a span of 12 bases. Germline CDR1 reads KGHSH; CDR2 reads LQKENI. Here the CDR3 reads CASSYTTGEQYF. The CDR3 nucleotides are TGTGCCAGCTCATATACAACGGGGGAGCAGTACTTC.

This clonotype has at least ten counts. The chain recombines TRBV30 with TRBJ1-2; 7 positions match TRBD1. Unmatched junction bases numbered 13, after V lost 2 bases and J lost 4 bases. The CDR3 spans 16 residues. Germline CDR1 reads GTSNPN; CDR2 reads SVGIG (reference sequence). The CDR3 reads CAWSPLPGQNFYGYTF. CDR3 in DNA: TGTGCCTGGAGTCCCCTACCGGGACAGAATTTCTATGGCTACACCTTC.

This clonotype came up many times. The chain has TRBV20-1 and TRBJ2-2; possible D gene TRBD1, 6 bases. V shed 0 bases and J shed 0 bases, with 11 bases lying between them. Germline CDR1 and CDR2: DFQATT and SNEGSKA (reference sequence). The CDR3 extends over 16 amino acids. CDR3 nucleotide sequence: TGCAGTGCTAGAGAACTGAGGACAGCGAACACCGGGGAGCTGTTTTTT. This encodes CSARELRTANTGELFF.

This clonotype showed up just a few times. This sequence joins TRBV29-1 and TRBJ2-3, with D possibly matching TRBD2 (5 bases). CDR1 is SQVTM, CDR2 ANQGSEA, per germline. Trimming stripped 7 bases from V and 2 bases from J, with 13 bases between. CDR3 length: 13 amino acids. CDR3 DNA sequence: TGCAGCGGAGGGTTGGGCACCACAGATACGCAGTATTTT. This codes for CSGGLGTTDTQYF.

This clonotype was counted ten times or more. This chain uses TRBV11-2 with TRBJ2-2; D is ambiguous. Germline CDR1 is SGHAT and CDR2 is FQNNGV. V lost 5 bases, J lost 5 bases, and 6 bases lay in between. The CDR3 has 12 residues. As DNA, the CDR3 is TGTGCCAGCAGCCCCCAAACCGGGGAGCTGTTTTTT. This translates into CASSPQTGELFF. The full variable domain, with the rest looked up from reference TRBV11-2 and TRBJ2-2, is EAGVAQSPRYKIIEKRQSVAFWCNPISGHATLYWYQQILGQGPKLLIQFQNNGVVDDSQLPKDRFSAERLKGVDSTLKIQPAKLEDSAVYLCASSPQTGELFFGEGSRLTVL.

This clonotype has at least ten counts. The rearrangement uses TRBV20-1 and TRBJ2-4; TRBD2 matches 9 bases. CDR3 length: 16 amino acids. CDR1 and CDR2 from the germline V gene are DFQATT and SNEGSKA (reference sequence). Losses at the gene ends were 8 bases for V and 6 bases for J; bases not matched to a gene: 17. The CDR3 sequence is CSCGLTAGGPANIQYF. CDR3 bases: TGCAGTTGTGGTCTTACGGCGGGAGGGCCGGCAAACATTCAGTACTTC.

The CDR3: CATTQAGGVYEQYF. CDR3 nucleotides: TGTGCCACGACCCAAGCGGGAGGGGTATACGAGCAGTACTTC. J is TRBJ2-7 and V is TRBV10-3, with 10 bases lining up with TRBD2. Looked up from germline, CDR1 is ENHRY and CDR2 is SYGVKD. The CDR3 contains 14 residues. V was pared by 10 bases and J by 4 bases, with 10 bases of the junction left unmatched.

This clonotype has a handful of counts. The V and J genes are TRBV20-1 and TRBJ1-1; D is ambiguous. The CDR3 totals 13 residues. V was clipped by 3 bases and J by 0 bases, with 8 bases between them. Germline V gives CDR1 DFQATT, CDR2 SNEGSKA (reference sequence). CDR3 DNA: TGCAGTGCTAGGTCTGGGGTGAACACTGAAGCTTTCTTT. It codes for CSARSGVNTEAFF.

The rearrangement uses TRBV4-3 and TRBJ2-1, with TRBD2 matching 10 bases. The CDR3 is made up of 16 amino acids. Germline V gene lookup returns CDR1 LGHNA and CDR2 YSLEER. The V and J ends lost 0 bases and 6 bases, in that order; junction bases with no gene match: 5. CDR3 amino acids: CASSQDPSGRTNEQFF. CDR3 sequence (DNA): TGCGCCAGCAGCCAAGATCCTAGCGGGAGAACCAATGAGCAGTTCTTC.

This chain uses TRBV28 with TRBJ1-5, with D possibly TRBD1 on 5 matching bases. Germline V lookup: CDR1 MDHEN, CDR2 SYDVKM. This CDR3 spans 15 amino acids. V lost 2 bases and J 2 bases, leaving 10 bases between the germline ends. The CDR3 coding sequence is TGTGCCAGCAGTTTAATCGAACAGGGCAATCAGCCCCAGCATTTT. Residues: CASSLIEQGNQPQHF.

This clonotype was found many times. The rearrangement uses TRBV24-1 and TRBJ1-5; D not resolved. This CDR3 region has 14 residues. Trimming removed 2 bases at V and 5 bases at J, with 9 bases between. Germline V gene data show CDR1 as KGHDR and CDR2 as SFDVKD. CDR3 DNA: TGTGCCACCAGTGATTCATGGACTCATCAGCCCCAGCATTTT. Translated: CATSDSWTHQPQHF.

The rearrangement links TRBV9 to TRBJ1-1; D remains ambiguous. CDR1 SGDLS and CDR2 YYNGEE come from the germline V gene. The germline V and J ends were trimmed by 0 bases and 6 bases, with 12 bases remaining between them. This CDR3 is 14 amino acids long. The CDR3 sequence: CASSVVADSPEAFF. The DNA for the CDR3 is TGTGCCAGCAGCGTAGTTGCTGACTCCCCTGAAGCTTTCTTT.